These T cell receptor beta chains were read from a single sample in a study of persistence of HIV-infected CD4 T cells. These receptors have no identified antigens. Data came from immunoSEQ multiplex PCR; TCRdb stores just in-frame clones and leaves some out. The table lists about 47,000 clones, more than 85% of them singletons. This material consisted of CD4+ T cells sorted from PBMCs after approximately 20-hour stimulation, taken from a patient who received antiretroviral therapy. The source is an adult man with HIV who was CMV-seropositive. CDR3s include the opening cysteine and the closing phenylalanine or tryptophan. A D gene is named only where the DNA matches it firmly. Only some rows state a clone size, as once, few, many or a class for expanded clones.

d_call	v_call	clone_size	j_call	cdr3_nt	cdr3_aa
.	TRBV18	.	TRBJ1-1	TGTGCCAGCTCACCTCTCGACAGGCCACCGATGAACACTGAAGCTTTCTTT	CASSPLDRPPMNTEAFF
.	TRBV30	.	TRBJ1-1	TGTGCCTGGACCTCCTGGAAGAGGACTGAAGCTTTCTTT	CAWTSWKRTEAFF
.	TRBV27	.	TRBJ1-2	TGTGCCAGCAGTGGGGACACTAACTATGGCTACACCTTC	CASSGDTNYGYTF
.	TRBV1	once	TRBJ2-7	TGCACCAGCAGCAGAATAGCCTACTCCTACGAGCAGTACTTC	CTSSRIAYSYEQYF
.	TRBV28	.	TRBJ2-1	TGTGCCAGCAGTTTAGCCCGGACTGTCTACAATGAGCAGTTCTTC	CASSLARTVYNEQFF
.	TRBV7-3	.	TRBJ2-3	TGTGCCAGCAGCTTAAGCGGTAGCGGCGTCACAGATACGCAGTATTTT	CASSLSGSGVTDTQYF
.	TRBV3-1/TRBV3-2	.	TRBJ2-2	TGTGCCAGCAGCTCAGGTTTGGTGGGTCGAAACACCGGGGAGCTGTTTTTT	CASSSGLVGRNTGELFF
.	TRBV28	.	TRBJ1-1	TGTGCCAGCAAACTTCACATAAGCACTGAAGCTTTCTTT	CASKLHISTEAFF
.	TRBV5-1	.	TRBJ2-3	TGCGCCAGCAGCCACGACGGGGGAACAGATACGCAGTATTTT	CASSHDGGTDTQYF
.	TRBV3-1/TRBV3-2	.	TRBJ1-4	TGTGCCAGCAGCCAAGATGAGGGGGTGGGTAATGAAAAACTGTTTTTT	CASSQDEGVGNEKLFF
.	TRBV6-6	.	TRBJ1-5	TGTGCCAGCAGTGCAACGGGCAATCAGCCCCAGCATTTT	CASSATGNQPQHF
TRBD1	TRBV2	few	TRBJ1-6	TGTGCCACCCCGATAGGACAGGGAGGCTCCTATAATTCACCCCTCCACTTT	CATPIGQGGSYNSPLHF
.	TRBV7-7	.	TRBJ2-1	TGTGCCAGCAGCTTAGTTTTCGGGGTCCAAAATGAGCAGTTCTTC	CASSLVFGVQNEQFF
.	TRBV5-1	once	TRBJ1-2	TGCGCCAGCAGCTCTATGTTGGGTGGCTACACCTTC	CASSSMLGGYTF
.	TRBV2	.	TRBJ2-3	TGTGCCAGCAGGGACAGCATTAGCACAGATACGCAGTATTTT	CASRDSISTDTQYF
.	TRBV7-2	.	TRBJ2-2	TGTGCCAGCAGCCCGGACAGGAACACCGGGGAGCTGTTTTTT	CASSPDRNTGELFF
.	TRBV6-5	.	TRBJ2-3	TGTGCCAGCAGCGGTGTAGCGGATCAATCAGATACGCAGTATTTT	CASSGVADQSDTQYF
.	TRBV5-1	.	TRBJ2-3	TGCGCCAGCAGCTTGGATGTAACTAGCACAGATACGCAGTATTTT	CASSLDVTSTDTQYF
.	TRBV3-1/TRBV3-2	.	TRBJ2-5	TGTGCCAGCAGCCAAGATAATTGGGGGTGGGAAGAGACCCAGTACTTC	CASSQDNWGWEETQYF
TRBD1	TRBV6-5	once	TRBJ1-5	TGTGCCAGCAGCCCGACAGGGTACAATCAGCCCCAGCATTTT	CASSPTGYNQPQHF
.	TRBV29-1	.	TRBJ2-3	TGCAGCGTTGGTGGTGGGGGGGGCGGAACAGATACGCAGTATTTT	CSVGGGGGGTDTQYF
.	TRBV12-3/TRBV12-4	.	TRBJ2-1	TGTGCCAGCAGCTTAGTGCTGGCTGAGCAGTTCTTC	CASSLVLAEQFF
TRBD2	TRBV11-2	.	TRBJ2-5	TGTGCCAGCACCTATTTTACGGGGGGGCCGGAAGAGACCCAGTACTTC	CASTYFTGGPEETQYF
.	TRBV3-1/TRBV3-2	.	TRBJ1-5	TGTGCCAGCAGCCAAGATTATGGGAACCAGCCCCAGCATTTT	CASSQDYGNQPQHF
.	TRBV4-2	.	TRBJ2-7	TGTGCCAGCAGCCAAGGGGGGGATCGCTACGAGCAGTACTTC	CASSQGGDRYEQYF
.	TRBV21-1	.	TRBJ2-1	TGTGCCAGCAGGGGGGGACAGGGAATATACAATGAGCAGTTCTTC	CASRGGQGIYNEQFF
.	TRBV28	.	TRBJ2-7	TGTGCCAGCAGTCCGGGACACAACTACGAGCAGTACTTC	CASSPGHNYEQYF